This T cell receptor (beta chain) was profiled in a study of CD8 T cells in ankylosing spondylitis (dated by TCRdb to 2016 to 2017). Broadly, across the study: To find TCR variants linked to disease, the study profiled T cell receptor beta repertoires in ankylosing spondylitis patients and healthy donors. The whole study cohort included some 100 healthy donors and about two dozen ankylosing spondylitis patients. Peripheral blood was sampled, and synovial fluid was also collected from ankylosing spondylitis patients. Paper-wide results and their limitations: In peripheral blood, the disease-linked clones were found at relatively low frequencies and had a CD8+ phenotype. Some of the motif variants had been reported before in the synovial fluid and blood of reactive arthritis patients, a finding that suggests common disease-initiation mechanisms. Significant enrichment of the disease-linked clones was reported in matched synovial fluid samples from ankylosing spondylitis patients. A TCR beta motif made up of several highly homologous amino acid variants appeared to be characteristic of blood from ankylosing spondylitis patients.

Concerning this clonotype: No antigen is known for it. There are no base qualities to consult, and no much larger clone falls within one base.

Spanning cysteine to phenylalanine, the CDR3 consists of 18 amino acids. Only CDR3 DNA remains: 54 bases, in frame from the first base. Sequences SGHAT (CDR1) and FQNNGV (CDR2) are obtained from the germline V gene. Here V drops 2 bases and J drops 7 bases, and the junction holds 13 bases not matched to any gene. Sequencing instrument: Illumina HiSeq 2500. Quantitative 5'-RACE with molecular barcodes was the method used to prepare the TCR beta libraries. In the original analysis: A new computational method, built on a probabilistic model of VDJ rearrangement, was used to identify disease-linked TCR variants. Clones were called with MiXCR by TCRdb after fastp trimmed the public reads at Q25, and only in-frame beta chains were retained. Every distinct CDR3 protein forms one entry, paired with its most common genes and DNA. In this record, the V and J calls reflect TCRdb's handling and not the investigators' own analysis. The sample records 350,000 to 450,000 distinct CDR3 sequences, about 24% of which are singletons. Of the sample, under 0.9% is held by the ten largest clones.

Sequenced material: blood, either unsorted or a sorted T cell fraction (not recorded which). The rearranged segments are TRBV11-2 and TRBJ2-1; 11 nucleotides in the junction match TRBD2. This sequence originates from a male donor with ankylosing spondylitis. The base sequence is TGTGCCAGCAGCTTATCCCAACCCGGACTAGCGGGCAGAAATGAGCAGTTCTTC. This sequence encodes CASSLSQPGLAGRNEQFF.